The T cell receptor (beta chain) under discussion was sequenced for a study of T-cell reconstitution after alpha-beta-depleted transplantation in children (dated by TCRdb to about 2016). Looking at the study overall: The study quantitatively tracked T-cell immune reconstitution after TCRalphabeta/CD19-depleted allogeneic hematopoietic cell transplantation in children using TCR repertoire profiling.

Its CDR3 holds 16 amino acids, cysteine through phenylalanine. Only CDR3 DNA is held: 48 bases, read in frame from base 1. Trimming takes 4 bases from V and 9 bases from J, and the germline ends sit 22 bases apart. In the germline V gene, CDR1 corresponds to SGHTA and CDR2 to FQGNSA. This clonotype was observed many times. This clone's antigen is unknown. No base qualities exist here, and no much larger clone lies one base off it. Library preparation employed PCR. TCRdb shows the sequencer as Illumina HiSeq 2500. TCR library preparation used molecular barcoding, with unique molecular identifiers applied to normalize quantification of the TCRbeta repertoire. TCRdb reran the public reads through fastp at Q25 and MiXCR, keeping productive beta chains. Rows with a matching CDR3 protein are joined into one entry that keeps the most common DNA and genes. For this sample there are about 610,000 distinct CDR3 sequences; over 9.5% appear just once. About 4% of the sample is held by the ten biggest clonotypes.

This receptor was taken from a human donor who donated a stem cell graft to a child with acute myeloid leukemia. This specimen was PBMCs from the stem cell graft donor, taken from the stem cell graft. The sequence links TRBV7-2 to TRBJ2-1; tentative D gene TRBD1, with 6 bases matching. Read as DNA, the sequence is TGTGCCAGCAGCTACCGAGGGGGTGGAAGTTCGGGTGAGCAGTTCTTC. Its product reads: CASSYRGGGSSGEQFF.